Reported below is one T cell receptor (beta chain). The authors reverse transcribed 0.5 to 1 ug RNA with random hexamers. One entry per CDR3 protein results from TCRdb running MiXCR on the immunoSEQ multiplex PCR reads. The sample shows over 200,000 distinct CDR3 sequences, approximately 95% of them seen only once. The CDR3 consists of 14 residues. V lost 0 bases to trimming and J lost 5 bases, with 11 bases between them. Germline V CDR1 and CDR2: GTSNPN, SVGIG (reference sequence). This sample stems from a study of CD8 T cells in Susac syndrome. Relapsing-remitting disease, either stable or active, was present in the multiple sclerosis controls, who were treatment-naive patients.

Sequencing was performed on CD4+ T cells from PBMCs. The source is a human donor with multiple sclerosis. The V call is TRBV30, the J call TRBJ1-5, with a weak D call TRBD1 (5 bases). This CDR3 reads CAWSVAGTYQPQHF. DNA of the CDR3: TGTGCCTGGAGTGTGGCGGGGACGTATCAGCCCCAGCATTTT.